This T cell receptor (beta chain) emerged from a study of blood T cell repertoires in COVID-19. Study information: Nucleic acid was either cDNA or gDNA, and it came from T cells, B-cell-depleted T cells, or PBMCs.

Trimming cost V 5 bases and J 0 bases, with 12 bases left between them. Germline CDR1 reads SGHDT; CDR2 reads YYEEEE. The CDR3 loop spans 15 amino acids. This clone showed up many times. Using immunoSEQ multiplex PCR, the repertoire was profiled, and TCRdb retains in-frame clones only, with some absent. Found here are roughly 75,000 clones, roughly 86% of them singletons; the top ten hold approximately 0.83%. The chain links TRBV5-6 to TRBJ2-1, with a possible D match to TRBD1 (5 bases). The specimen was peripheral blood. The TCR comes from a woman in her 70s with acute or convalescent COVID-19. Here the CDR3 reads CASRDSPFSYNEQFF. DNA of the CDR3: TGTGCCAGCAGAGACAGCCCCTTCTCCTACAATGAGCAGTTCTTC.